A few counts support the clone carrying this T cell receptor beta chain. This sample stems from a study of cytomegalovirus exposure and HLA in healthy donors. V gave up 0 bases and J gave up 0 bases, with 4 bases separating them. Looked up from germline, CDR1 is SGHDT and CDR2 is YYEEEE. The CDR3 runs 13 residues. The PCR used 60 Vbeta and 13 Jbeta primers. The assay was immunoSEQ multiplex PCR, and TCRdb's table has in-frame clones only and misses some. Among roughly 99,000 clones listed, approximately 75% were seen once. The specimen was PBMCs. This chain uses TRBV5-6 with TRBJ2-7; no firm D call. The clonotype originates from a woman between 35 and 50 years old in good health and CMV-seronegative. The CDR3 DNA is TGTGCCAGCAGCTTGGGGAGCTCCTACGAGCAGTACTTC. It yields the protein CASSLGSSYEQYF.